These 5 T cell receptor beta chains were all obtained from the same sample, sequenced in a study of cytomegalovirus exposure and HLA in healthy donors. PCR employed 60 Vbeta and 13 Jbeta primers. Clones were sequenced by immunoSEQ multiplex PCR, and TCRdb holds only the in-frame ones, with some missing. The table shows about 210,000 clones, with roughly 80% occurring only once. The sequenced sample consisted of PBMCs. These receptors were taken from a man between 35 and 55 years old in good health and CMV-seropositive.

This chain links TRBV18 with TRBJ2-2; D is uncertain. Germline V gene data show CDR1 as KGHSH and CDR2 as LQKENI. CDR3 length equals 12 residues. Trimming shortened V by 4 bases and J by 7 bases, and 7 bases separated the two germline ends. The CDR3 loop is CASSRIGGELFF. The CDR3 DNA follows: TGTGCCAGCTCACGCATCGGCGGGGAGCTGTTTTTT.

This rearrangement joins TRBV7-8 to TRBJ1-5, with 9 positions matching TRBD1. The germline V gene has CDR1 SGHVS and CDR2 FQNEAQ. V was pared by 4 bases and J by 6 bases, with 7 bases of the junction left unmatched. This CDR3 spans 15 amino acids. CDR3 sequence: CASSSGQGKSQPQHF. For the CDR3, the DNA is TGTGCCAGCAGCTCGGGACAGGGAAAAAGTCAGCCCCAGCATTTT.

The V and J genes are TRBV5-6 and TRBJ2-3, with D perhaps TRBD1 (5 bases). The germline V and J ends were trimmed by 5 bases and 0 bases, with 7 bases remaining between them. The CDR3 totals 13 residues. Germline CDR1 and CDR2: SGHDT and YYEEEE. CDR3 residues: CASSRTSTDTQYF. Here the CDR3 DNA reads TGTGCCAGCAGTAGGACAAGCACAGATACGCAGTATTTT.

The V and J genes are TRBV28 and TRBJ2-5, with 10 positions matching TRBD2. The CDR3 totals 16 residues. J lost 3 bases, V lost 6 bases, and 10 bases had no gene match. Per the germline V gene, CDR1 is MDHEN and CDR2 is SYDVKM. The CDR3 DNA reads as TGTGCCAGCAGACCTGGACTAGCGGAAGTCGAAGAGACCCAGTACTTC. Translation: CASRPGLAEVEETQYF.

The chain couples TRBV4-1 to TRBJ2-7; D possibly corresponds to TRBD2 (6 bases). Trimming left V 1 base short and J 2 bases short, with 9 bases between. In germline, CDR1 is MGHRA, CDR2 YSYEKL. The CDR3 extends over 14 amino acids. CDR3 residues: CASSQGTIPYEQYF. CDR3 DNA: TGCGCCAGCAGCCAAGGGACTATCCCCTACGAGCAGTACTTC.